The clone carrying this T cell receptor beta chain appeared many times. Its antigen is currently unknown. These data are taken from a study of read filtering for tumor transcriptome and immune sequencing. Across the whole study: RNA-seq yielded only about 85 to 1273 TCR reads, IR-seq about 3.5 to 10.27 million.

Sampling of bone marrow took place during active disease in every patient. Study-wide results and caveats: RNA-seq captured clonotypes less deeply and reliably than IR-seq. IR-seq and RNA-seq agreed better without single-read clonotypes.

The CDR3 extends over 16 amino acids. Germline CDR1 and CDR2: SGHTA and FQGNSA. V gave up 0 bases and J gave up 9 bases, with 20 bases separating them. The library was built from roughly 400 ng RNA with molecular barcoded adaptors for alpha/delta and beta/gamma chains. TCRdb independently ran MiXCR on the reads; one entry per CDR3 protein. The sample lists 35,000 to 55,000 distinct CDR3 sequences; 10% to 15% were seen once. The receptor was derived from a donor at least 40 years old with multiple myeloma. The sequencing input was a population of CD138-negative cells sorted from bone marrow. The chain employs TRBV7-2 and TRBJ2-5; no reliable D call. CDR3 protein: CASSLAESMGPTAQYF. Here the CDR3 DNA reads TGTGCCAGCAGCTTAGCGGAGTCTATGGGCCCGACGGCCCAGTACTTC.